The following is a TCR beta chain sequence with its context. The antigen is unknown. This specimen belongs to a study of beta chain features in type 1 diabetes. The study, taken as a whole, reports: The study left unresolved whether HLA type influences TCRB rearrangement.

Every bit of the isolated RNA underwent reverse transcription, so sequencing read expressed TCRB transcripts. Generated by immunoSEQ multiplex PCR, the TCRdb table keeps only in-frame clones and is missing some. The data hold approximately 330,000 clones, with 11% observed a single time. The V segment lost 4 bases and the J segment 3 bases; nucleotides outside the gene matches: 10. The CDR3 loop spans 16 amino acids. Looked up from germline, CDR1 is SEHNR and CDR2 is FQNEAQ (reference sequence). Sequences were obtained from naive CD4+ T cells from blood. This chain connects TRBV7-9 to TRBJ2-3; 7 positions agree with TRBD2. This sequence originates from a woman aged 30 to 39 in good health. Here the CDR3 DNA reads TGTGCCAGCAGCTCCCGACTAGCAGATATAACAGATACGCAGTATTTT. Residues: CASSSRLADITDTQYF.